The 3 T cell receptor beta chains below were found in one sample sequenced in a study of blood T cell repertoires in COVID-19 (dated by TCRdb to 2020 to 2021). Library prep was done by the immunoSEQ multiplex PCR assay. In TCRdb, the immuneACCESS table is reduced to in-frame sequences with V and J assigned. These tables do not hold every clone; where another copy was compared, an unresolved V gene accounts for under half, and the others remain unexplained. The sample contains roughly 220,000 clones, 80% to 85% of them found a single time. The top ten hold about 2.3% of the sample. Source material: peripheral blood. The receptors stem from a woman aged 60 to 75 with acute or convalescent COVID-19.

The chain links TRBV3-1 (or the pseudogene TRBV3-2) to TRBJ1-4; perhaps TRBD1 as D (5 bases). Germline CDR1 is LGHDT and CDR2 is YNNKEL (reference sequence). Trimming pared 0 bases from V and 0 bases from J, leaving 11 bases between. CDR3 size: 17 residues. CDR3 in DNA: TGTGCCAGCAGCCAAGATTATAAGGGGACAACTAATGAAAAACTGTTTTTT. It is translated as CASSQDYKGTTNEKLFF.

The genes are TRBV3-1 (or the pseudogene TRBV3-2) and TRBJ1-1; the D gene is possibly TRBD1 (6 bases). There are 13 residues in the CDR3. Trimming left V 2 bases short and J 5 bases short, with 9 bases between. Germline loops: CDR1 LGHDT, CDR2 YNNKEL (reference sequence). CDR3 amino acids: CASSQLQGTEAFF. The CDR3 DNA reads as TGTGCCAGCAGCCAACTGCAGGGGACTGAAGCTTTCTTT.

This rearrangement joins TRBV12-3 or TRBV12-4 to TRBJ1-2; the D gene is possibly TRBD1 (6 bases). V dropped 3 bases and J dropped 4 bases, with 9 bases sitting between them. The CDR3 has 13 residues. CDR3 in DNA: TGTGCCAGCAGTTTGACAGGAGGCTATGGCTACACCTTC. Protein sequence: CASSLTGGYGYTF.